These 10 T cell receptor beta chains originate from one sample sequenced in a study of PD-1 blockade in mismatch repair-deficient tumors. Clones were sequenced by immunoSEQ multiplex PCR, and TCRdb holds only the in-frame ones, with some missing. The sample yields about 120,000 clones, about 88% seen once. Sequenced material: peripheral blood, taken just under 74 weeks after starting pembrolizumab. Receptors were obtained from an adult with mismatch repair-deficient cancer.

The chain carries TRBV15 and TRBJ2-1; 9 positions match TRBD2. The germline gives CDR1 LNHNV, CDR2 YYDKDF (reference sequence). The J segment lost 3 bases and the V segment lost 1 base, leaving 4 bases of the junction unmatched. This CDR3 region has 16 residues. The CDR3 is CATSRVLAGIYNEQFF. The CDR3 DNA sequence: TGTGCCACCAGCAGAGTGCTAGCGGGAATCTACAATGAGCAGTTCTTC. The whole variable domain, remainder taken from reference TRBV15 and TRBJ2-1, is DAMVIQNPRYQVTQFGKPVTLSCSQTLNHNVMYWYQQKSSQAPKLLFHYYDKDFNNEADTPDNFQSRRPNTSFCFLDIRSPGLGDTAMYLCATSRVLAGIYNEQFFGPGTRLTVL.

This sequence joins TRBV28 and TRBJ2-2, with D possibly TRBD2 on 6 matching bases. The germline V gene encodes CDR1 MDHEN and CDR2 SYDVKM. V lost 5 bases, J lost 5 bases, and 18 bases lay in between. This CDR3 is built from 16 residues. This CDR3 is CASSRIRERGTGELFF. The DNA for the CDR3 is TGTGCCAGCAGTAGGATCAGGGAACGGGGGACCGGGGAGCTGTTTTTT.

In its sample, this clone was seen once. The V gene is TRBV9, the J gene TRBJ2-1, with 9 bases aligning to TRBD1. The V gene end was trimmed by 0 bases and the J gene end by 5 bases; junction bases not matched to a gene: 3. Germline values: CDR1 SGDLS, CDR2 YYNGEE. The CDR3 totals 15 residues. The chain's CDR3 is CASSVVRTGDNEQFF. In DNA form, the CDR3 reads TGTGCCAGCAGCGTAGTACGGACAGGGGACAATGAGCAGTTCTTC.

The CDR3, as DNA: TGTGCCAGCAGCTTGGCGGCGGGAGACACCTACGAGCAGTACTTC. Translated: CASSLAAGDTYEQYF. The J gene is TRBJ2-7, the V gene TRBV7-8, with 7 bases matching TRBD2. Germline V CDR1 and CDR2: SGHVS, FQNEAQ. V dropped 3 bases and J dropped 2; count of bases not matched to a gene: 7. This CDR3 region has 15 residues.

The chain links TRBV5-4 to TRBJ2-1; D is uncertain. This CDR3 is 12 amino acids long. Trimming took off 7 bases at V and 6 bases at J, with 11 bases between the two ends. CDR1 is SGHNT, CDR2 YYREEE, per germline (reference sequence). The CDR3 reads CASGPMGNEQFF. The CDR3 coding sequence is TGTGCCAGCGGCCCTATGGGCAATGAGCAGTTCTTC.

This clone was recorded only once. The rearrangement uses TRBV10-1 and TRBJ2-7; D may be TRBD1 (7 bases). V lost 2 bases to trimming and J lost 6 bases, with 14 bases between them. The length of the CDR3 is 14 residues. Per germline, CDR1 WNHNN and CDR2 SYGVQD (reference sequence). The CDR3 spells CASSEGGTAGEQYF. CDR3 bases: TGCGCCAGCAGTGAGGGGGGGACAGCCGGCGAGCAGTACTTC.

The CDR3 region has the DNA TGTGCCAGCAGCTTAGGTCGCCTCGTCCTGACTTTC. Translating gives CASSLGRLVLTF. The chain uses TRBV7-9 and TRBJ2-6; no definite D call. This CDR3 contains 12 residues. The V end lost 1 base, the J end lost 12 bases, and 7 bases lay between the germline ends. Germline values: CDR1 SEHNR, CDR2 FQNEAQ (reference sequence).

This clone was observed a single time. The V gene is TRBV5-6, the J gene TRBJ2-4; 7 bases agree with TRBD2. J was trimmed by 1 base and V by 0 bases; bases with no gene match: 4. Germline CDR1 is SGHDT and CDR2 is YYEEEE. CDR3 length equals 16 residues. The CDR3 nucleotides read TGTGCCAGCAGCTTGGCGCGGGAGAAGGCCAAAAACATTCAGTACTTC. This gives the protein CASSLAREKAKNIQYF.

This clone was seen a few times. The J gene is TRBJ2-1, the V gene TRBV4-2; TRBD1 matches 9 bases. CDR3 size: 15 residues. From germline, CDR1 is LGHNA and CDR2 YNFKEQ. V dropped 1 base and J dropped 8; count of bases not matched to a gene: 6. DNA of the CDR3: TGTGCCAGCAGCCAAGGCCGGACAGGGGTAGATGAGCAGTTCTTC. It translates to CASSQGRTGVDEQFF.

This chain uses TRBV19 with TRBJ2-2; possibly TRBD2 for D (6 bases). V shed 8 bases and J shed 0 bases, with 10 bases lying between them. Germline V gene lookup returns CDR1 LNHDA and CDR2 SQIVND (reference sequence). This CDR3 contains 14 residues. The DNA for the CDR3 is TGTGCCAGTGGAGGGGCAGCGAACACCGGGGAGCTGTTTTTT. Protein: CASGGAANTGELFF. Together with reference TRBV19 and TRBJ2-2, the CDR3 gives the full variable domain: DGGITQSPKYLFRKEGQNVTLSCEQNLNHDAMYWYRQDPGQGLRLIYYSQIVNDFQKGDIAEGYSVSREKKESFPLTVTSAQKNPTAFYLCASGGAANTGELFFGEGSRLTVL.